This entry lists 17 T cell receptor beta chains sequenced from one sample in a study of T-cell reconstitution after alpha-beta-depleted transplantation in children. The TCRbeta library was prepared with unique molecular identifiers. Each CDR3 protein gets one entry after TCRdb re-called the PCR reads with MiXCR. The sample lists 480,000 or so distinct CDR3 sequences; over 9.5% were seen once. The specimen was PBMCs, collected before TCRalphabeta/CD19-depleted stem cell transplant. These receptors originate from a child aged 2 to 9 with inherited bone marrow failure, due to receive a stem cell transplant.

This clonotype was picked up a small number of times. The chain employs TRBV4-1 and TRBJ1-2; D call uncertain. The CDR3 loop spans 16 amino acids. Trimming took off 1 base at V and 7 bases at J, with 19 bases between the two ends. Germline loops: CDR1 MGHRA, CDR2 YSYEKL. This CDR3 reads CASSQGSGRRATGYTF. The CDR3 region has the DNA TGCGCCAGCAGCCAAGGGTCGGGCCGAAGGGCTACTGGCTACACCTTC.

The chain carries TRBV21-1 and TRBJ2-3. TRBV21-1 is described as a pseudogene. The CDR3 runs 16 residues. In DNA form, the CDR3 reads TGTGCCGGCAGCAAAGCGCAGGCAGGCCTCACAGATACGCAGTATTTT. Its protein product is CAGSKAQAGLTDTQYF.

This clonotype was observed many times. The chain couples TRBV11-2 to TRBJ2-2, with D unclear. Germline V CDR1 and CDR2: SGHAT, FQNNGV. V dropped 5 bases and J dropped 5 bases, with 12 bases sitting between them. The CDR3 runs 14 residues. CDR3 coding DNA: TGTGCCAGCAGCCCAGTGCCTCAAACCGGGGAGCTGTTTTTT. Its protein is CASSPVPQTGELFF.

To note about this clonotype: This sequence may be a read error, since a much larger clone differs from it by one base. For the CDR3, the DNA is TGTGCCACCAGTGATCGCACAGGGGGTCGCACCGGGGAGCTGTTTTTT. It yields the protein CATSDRTGGRTGELFF. This chain uses TRBV24-1 with TRBJ2-2; 8 nucleotides agree with TRBD1. Germline-derived CDR1 and CDR2 are KGHDR and SFDVKD. The CDR3 extends over 16 amino acids. Losses at the gene ends were 3 bases for V and 4 bases for J; bases not matched to a gene: 6.

This clonotype appeared many times. The chain joins TRBV29-1 to TRBJ2-2, with 7 bases aligning to TRBD1. The germline V gene has CDR1 SQVTM and CDR2 ANQGSEA. With V trimmed by 3 bases and J by 2 bases, 6 bases remained unmatched. The CDR3 is made up of 15 amino acids. The CDR3 bases are TGCAGCGTTGAGACCGGGACAGACAACACCGGGGAGCTGTTTTTT. As protein: CSVETGTDNTGELFF.

This clonotype showed up many times. The gene calls are TRBV10-3 and TRBJ2-1, with TRBD2 as a possible D gene (6 bases). V dropped 2 bases and J dropped 5 bases, with 7 bases sitting between them. Germline values: CDR1 ENHRY, CDR2 SYGVKD. CDR3 size: 13 residues. The CDR3 here is CAISERENNEQFF. CDR3 DNA: TGTGCCATCAGTGAGCGGGAGAACAATGAGCAGTTCTTC.

This clonotype was recorded at least ten times. This sequence joins TRBV28 and TRBJ2-1, with D tentatively TRBD2 (5 bases). Trimming took 5 bases from V and 6 from J, leaving 26 bases between them. The CDR3 loop spans 18 amino acids. Germline-derived CDR1 and CDR2 are MDHEN and SYDVKM. In DNA form, the CDR3 reads TGTGCCAGCAGTCCCTATATCCCTACAACTTCAGAGGGCAATGAGCAGTTCTTC. Protein: CASSPYIPTTSEGNEQFF.

This clonotype was detected ten times or more. This chain connects TRBV4-3 to TRBJ1-6; the match to TRBD1 covers 8 bases. Germline CDR1 LGHNA, CDR2 YSLEER. V was clipped by 4 bases and J by 8 bases; unmatched bases: 10. CDR3 length: 16 amino acids. CDR3 amino acids: CASSRETGAGDSPLHF. CDR3 bases: TGCGCCAGCAGCCGAGAGACAGGGGCAGGGGATTCACCCCTCCACTTT.

The J gene is TRBJ1-2, the V gene TRBV19; maybe TRBD1 (5 bases). V lost 0 bases, J lost 3 bases, and 17 bases lay in between. Germline V gene sequence: CDR1 LNHDA, CDR2 SQIVND (reference sequence). The CDR3 is 17 amino acids. CDR3 sequence: CASSIDLEGISYYGYTF. The CDR3 DNA reads TGTGCCAGTAGTATAGATCTCGAGGGGATCTCTTACTATGGCTACACCTTC. Using reference TRBV19 and TRBJ1-2 for the parts outside the CDR3, the full variable domain is DGGITQSPKYLFRKEGQNVTLSCEQNLNHDAMYWYRQDPGQGLRLIYYSQIVNDFQKGDIAEGYSVSREKKESFPLTVTSAQKNPTAFYLCASSIDLEGISYYGYTFGSGTRLTVV.

The chain couples TRBV12-3 or TRBV12-4 to TRBJ2-3; perhaps D is TRBD1 or TRBD2 (5 bases each). The CDR3 is 14 residues long. Trimming removed 6 bases from V and 2 bases from J, with 12 bases in between. The DNA for the CDR3 is TGTGCCAGCAGCCGGGACCTCCTCACAGATACGCAGTATTTT. It codes for CASSRDLLTDTQYF.

This clonotype was recorded at least ten times. The chain is built from TRBV4-1 and TRBJ2-5; TRBD1 agrees at 9 bases. With 0 bases clipped from V and 2 bases from J, the junction kept 7 bases outside the gene matches. Germline CDR1 is MGHRA and CDR2 is YSYEKL. This CDR3 comprises 17 residues. CDR3 DNA: TGCGCCAGCAGCCAAGAGGGGACAGGGAGGGTTCAAGAGACCCAGTACTTC. Amino acids: CASSQEGTGRVQETQYF.

This clonotype was picked up many times. The V and J genes are TRBV7-2 and TRBJ2-1, with D maybe TRBD1 (5 bases). V lost 3 bases and J 0 bases, leaving 15 bases between the germline ends. From germline, CDR1 is SGHTA and CDR2 FQGNSA. The CDR3 is 17 residues long. For the CDR3, the DNA is TGTGCCAGCAGCTTCCCAGGGCTGATGAGCTCCTACAATGAGCAGTTCTTC. It is translated as CASSFPGLMSSYNEQFF.

This clonotype was detected only a few times. The V and J genes are TRBV28 and TRBJ2-7, with 8 positions matching TRBD1. Germline V CDR1 and CDR2: MDHEN, SYDVKM. J was trimmed by 0 bases and V by 1 base; bases with no gene match: 11. The CDR3 is 18 residues long. The CDR3 spells CASSLSYMWDRSSYEQYF. The CDR3 DNA reads TGTGCCAGCAGTTTATCGTATATGTGGGACAGGAGCTCCTACGAGCAGTACTTC.

This clonotype was seen at least ten times. The chain combines TRBV19 with TRBJ1-5; tentative D call: TRBD1 (5 bases). The germline V gene has CDR1 LNHDA and CDR2 SQIVND (reference sequence). The V end lost 1 base, the J end lost 5 bases, and 18 bases lay between the germline ends. CDR3 size: 17 residues. CDR3 bases: TGTGCCAGTAGTATAGGCCACTGGGGGAGTGGGGATCAGCCCCAGCATTTT. Amino acid sequence: CASSIGHWGSGDQPQHF.

The chain carries TRBV10-3 and TRBJ2-7, with 7 bases fitting TRBD2. Germline assignment: CDR1 ENHRY and CDR2 SYGVKD. This CDR3 spans 13 amino acids. Germline trimming cut 8 bases from V and 4 bases from J; bases unmatched to any gene: 8. The CDR3 coding sequence is TGTGCCATCGGAAGCGGGACTGGGTACGAGCAGTACTTC. Its protein is CAIGSGTGYEQYF.

This clonotype was recorded at least ten times. This chain joins TRBV7-2 and TRBJ1-5, with 8 bases fitting TRBD1. Germline lookup yields CDR1 SGHTA and CDR2 FQGNSA. V dropped 2 bases and J dropped 14; count of bases not matched to a gene: 14. CDR3 length: 15 residues. CDR3 region: CASSLRGGQGLGKHF. The CDR3 DNA follows: TGTGCCAGCAGCTTAAGAGGCGGACAGGGCCTCGGTAAGCATTTT.

As regards this clonotype: Since a much larger clone is just one base distant, this may be a read error. The chain carries TRBV5-1 and TRBJ2-3, with D possibly TRBD2 on 6 matching bases. V dropped 2 bases and J dropped 3 bases, with 13 bases sitting between them. Per germline, CDR1 SGHRS and CDR2 YFSETQ. The length of the CDR3 is 15 residues. For the CDR3, the DNA is TGCGCCAGCAGCTTTGGCGGGATAACGACAGATACGCAGTATTTT. Its protein product is CASSFGGITTDTQYF. Drawing the rest from reference TRBV5-1 and TRBJ2-3, the complete variable domain is KAGVTQTPRYLIKTRGQQVTLSCSPISGHRSVSWYQQTPGQGLQFLFEYFSETQRNKGNFPGRFSGRQFSNSRSEMNVSTLELGDSALYLCASSFGGITTDTQYFGPGTRLTVL.